Below are 21 T cell receptor beta chains sequenced from a single sample in a study of early T cells in non-severe SARS-CoV-2 infection. TCRdb independently ran MiXCR on the 5' RACE reads; one entry per CDR3 protein. The sample lists about 68,000 distinct CDR3 sequences, 9.5% to 15% occurring once. The sample taken for sequencing was whole blood. The receptors stem from an adult who was a healthcare worker with PCR-confirmed SARS-CoV-2 infection or an uninfected control (not recorded which).

The rearrangement joins TRBV4-3 to TRBJ1-6, with D perhaps TRBD1 (5 bases). The CDR3 is 19 residues long. Germline V gives CDR1 LGHNA, CDR2 YSLEER. Between the trimmed V and J ends, which lost 2 bases and 0 bases, there was a span of 17 bases. The CDR3 nucleotides are TGCGCCAGCAGCCAATACCTTATCGGGGGGAGCTCCTATAATTCACCCCTCCACTTT. This sequence encodes CASSQYLIGGSSYNSPLHF.

V and J are TRBV18 and TRBJ1-1, with D uncertain. The CDR3 loop spans 13 amino acids. The germline V and J ends were trimmed by 2 bases and 1 base, with 5 bases remaining between them. The germline V gene has CDR1 KGHSH and CDR2 LQKENI. The chain's CDR3 is CASSPRENTEAFF. The CDR3 nucleotides read TGTGCCAGCTCACCAAGGGAGAACACTGAAGCTTTCTTT.

This clonotype was seen many times. This chain connects TRBV30 to TRBJ1-1; D is perhaps TRBD1 (6 bases). The CDR3 has 13 residues. Germline V CDR1 and CDR2: GTSNPN, SVGIG (reference sequence). V lost 3 bases to trimming and J lost 3 bases, with 11 bases between them. The CDR3 DNA follows: TGTGCCTGGAGGGTGGGGGCCCACACTGAAGCTTTCTTT. Amino acid sequence: CAWRVGAHTEAFF.

V and J are TRBV20-1 and TRBJ2-7; TRBD2 matches at 7 bases. The trim removed 1 base at V and 2 bases at J, leaving 8 bases unmatched. The CDR3 sequence is 15 residues long. The V gene's germline CDR1 is DFQATT and CDR2 SNEGSKA (reference sequence). The CDR3 nucleotides read TGCAGTGCTAGAGGCATGAGCGGGACGACCTACGAGCAGTACTTC. It encodes CSARGMSGTTYEQYF.

The chain recombines TRBV6-5 with TRBJ1-1; D is possibly TRBD1 (5 bases). The germline V gene encodes CDR1 MNHEY and CDR2 SVGAGI. The V end was cut by 4 bases, the J end by 6 bases, with 18 bases between. The CDR3 consists of 15 residues. The CDR3 region has the DNA TGTGCCAGCAGTTTAGGGGCCCTTGGGGGTTCTGAAGCTTTCTTT. Translated, it gives CASSLGALGGSEAFF.

This chain connects TRBV29-1 to TRBJ1-1; maybe TRBD1 (6 bases). Per germline, CDR1 SQVTM and CDR2 ANQGSEA. V was pared by 3 bases and J by 2 bases, with 13 bases between. CDR3 size: 14 residues. The CDR3 coding sequence is TGCAGCGTTGAGCAACCTGGGGGCAACACTGAAGCTTTCTTT. Protein sequence: CSVEQPGGNTEAFF. The full variable domain, in which reference TRBV29-1 and TRBJ1-1 provide the parts outside the CDR3, is SAVISQKPSRDICQRGTSLTIQCQVDSQVTMMFWYRQQPGQSLTLIATANQGSEATYESGFVIDKFPISRPNLTFSTLTVSNMSPEDSSIYLCSVEQPGGNTEAFFGQGTRLTVV.

In its sample, this clonotype was seen many times. The chain links TRBV21-1 to TRBJ2-3. TRBV21-1 has pseudogene status. This CDR3 has 15 residues. CDR3 bases: TGTGCCAGCGGGCATAGACTCGAGGGCACAGATACGCAGTATTTT. Its protein is CASGHRLEGTDTQYF.

J is TRBJ2-1 and V is TRBV27, with 7 bases matching TRBD1. Germline-derived CDR1 and CDR2 are MNHEY and SMNVEV (reference sequence). The length of the CDR3 is 17 residues. Losses at the gene ends were 0 bases for V and 2 bases for J; bases not matched to a gene: 7. The CDR3 protein is CASSLSATRGPYNEQFF. Written as DNA, the CDR3 is TGTGCCAGCAGTTTATCCGCTACTAGGGGGCCCTACAATGAGCAGTTCTTC.

This chain links TRBV12-3 or TRBV12-4 with TRBJ1-2; perhaps TRBD1 as D (5 bases). The CDR3 sequence is 13 residues long. Deletions cut 6 bases from V and 6 bases from J, with 14 bases between. In DNA form, the CDR3 reads TGTGCCAGCAGCCCGGCAGGGATCGATGGCTACACCTTC. This codes for CASSPAGIDGYTF.

This clonotype was observed many times. J is TRBJ2-3 and V is TRBV18; D tentatively reads TRBD1 or TRBD2 (6 bases each). CDR1 KGHSH and CDR2 LQKENI come from the germline V gene. The CDR3 is made up of 12 amino acids. The CDR3 DNA follows: TGTGCAACGGGGGCCGGCACAGATACGCAGTATTTT. Its protein is CATGAGTDTQYF.

This CDR3 reads CASSPRTVAFNSPLHF. CDR3 nucleotides: TGTGCCAGCAGTCCTCGGACTGTGGCGTTTAATTCACCCCTCCACTTT. This chain joins TRBV6-5 and TRBJ1-6, with no clear D. The CDR3 is made up of 16 amino acids. V was trimmed by 5 bases and J by 6 bases, leaving 17 bases between them. Germline values: CDR1 MNHEY, CDR2 SVGAGI.

The sample holds a few counts of this clonotype. The rearrangement links TRBV29-1 to TRBJ1-2, with 7 bases fitting TRBD1. Germline V gene sequence: CDR1 SQVTM, CDR2 ANQGSEA. V lost 4 bases and J lost 4; bases outside the gene matches: 9. The CDR3 loop spans 14 amino acids. CDR3 region: CSVVGTVGVYGYTF. In DNA, the CDR3 is TGCAGCGTTGTTGGGACAGTTGGGGTCTATGGCTACACCTTC.

This clonotype was recorded many times. This chain uses TRBV6-4 with TRBJ2-6; possibly TRBD2 for D (6 bases). The CDR3 consists of 16 residues. Trimming took off 0 bases at V and 1 base at J, with 7 bases between the two ends. From germline, CDR1 is MRHNA and CDR2 SNTAGT. The CDR3, as DNA: TGTGCCAGCAGTGACTCGAGCGGGTCTGGGGCCAACGTCCTGACTTTC. Its translation: CASSDSSGSGANVLTF.

This clonotype occurred many times. V and J are TRBV5-5 and TRBJ2-4; the match to TRBD2 covers 8 bases. This CDR3 is 16 amino acids long. In germline, CDR1 is SGHKS, CDR2 YYEKEE (reference sequence). Losses at the gene ends were 4 bases for V and 8 bases for J; bases not matched to a gene: 14. This CDR3 reads CASSPFGGGTKDIQYF. Here the CDR3 DNA reads TGTGCCAGCAGCCCCTTCGGGGGGGGGACTAAGGACATTCAGTACTTC.

Ten or more counts support this clonotype. The rearrangement joins TRBV11-3 to TRBJ1-1; D is possibly TRBD1 (5 bases). Looked up from germline, CDR1 is SGHNT and CDR2 is YENEEA. The CDR3 sequence is 14 residues long. V lost 3 bases, J lost 0 bases, and 8 bases lay in between. The CDR3 nucleotides are TGTGCCAGCAGCTTTAAGGGGATGAACACTGAAGCTTTCTTT. Protein sequence: CASSFKGMNTEAFF.

The rearrangement uses TRBV28 and TRBJ2-1, with TRBD2 matching over 9 bases. Germline V gives CDR1 MDHEN, CDR2 SYDVKM. Trimming took 2 bases from V and 8 from J; bases not matched to a gene: 7. The CDR3 runs 15 residues. CDR3 in DNA: TGTGCCAGCAGTTTAGGCGGGGGGGCACCTTATGAGCAGTTCTTC. Residues: CASSLGGGAPYEQFF.

The DNA for the CDR3 is TGTGCCAGCAGTTTAGCGCAGACAAAAGAGCAGTTCTTC. Translation: CASSLAQTKEQFF. The chain uses TRBV12-3 or TRBV12-4 and TRBJ2-1; the D is unclear. The CDR3 sequence is 13 residues long. With 0 bases removed from V and 10 bases from J, the gap between germline ends came to 10 bases.

This clonotype occurred a few times. V usage is TRBV20-1 and J usage is TRBJ2-7; no clear D. Trimming took 3 bases from V and 0 from J, leaving 6 bases between them. CDR3 length: 12 residues. CDR1 and CDR2 (germline): DFQATT, SNEGSKA (reference sequence). The CDR3 nucleotides are TGCAGTGCTAGTGTCAGCTCCTACGAGCAGTACTTC. Its protein is CSASVSSYEQYF.

The rearrangement joins TRBV10-3 to TRBJ2-2; 7 bases align to TRBD2. This CDR3 comprises 13 residues. With 6 bases clipped from V and 4 bases from J, the junction kept 2 bases outside the gene matches. From germline, CDR1 is ENHRY and CDR2 SYGVKD. The CDR3 protein is CAIRGGGTGELFF. The CDR3 DNA reads as TGTGCCATCAGGGGCGGGGGCACCGGGGAGCTGTTTTTT.

This clonotype was detected ten times or more. The chain has TRBV12-3 or TRBV12-4 and TRBJ2-7; D is uncertain. The V and J ends lost 7 bases and 6 bases respectively, with 13 bases between them. The length of the CDR3 is 12 residues. The CDR3 sequence is CASTSAGFEQYF. DNA for the CDR3: TGTGCCAGCACCTCTGCAGGATTCGAGCAGTACTTC.

The CDR3 spells CASSYSTITPSEQYF. CDR3 in DNA: TGTGCCAGCAGTTACTCGACCATAACTCCTTCCGAGCAGTACTTC. The V gene is TRBV6-5, the J gene TRBJ2-7; D uncertain. The V end was cut by 0 bases, the J end by 6 bases, with 15 bases between. Per germline, CDR1 MNHEY and CDR2 SVGAGI. This CDR3 has 15 residues.